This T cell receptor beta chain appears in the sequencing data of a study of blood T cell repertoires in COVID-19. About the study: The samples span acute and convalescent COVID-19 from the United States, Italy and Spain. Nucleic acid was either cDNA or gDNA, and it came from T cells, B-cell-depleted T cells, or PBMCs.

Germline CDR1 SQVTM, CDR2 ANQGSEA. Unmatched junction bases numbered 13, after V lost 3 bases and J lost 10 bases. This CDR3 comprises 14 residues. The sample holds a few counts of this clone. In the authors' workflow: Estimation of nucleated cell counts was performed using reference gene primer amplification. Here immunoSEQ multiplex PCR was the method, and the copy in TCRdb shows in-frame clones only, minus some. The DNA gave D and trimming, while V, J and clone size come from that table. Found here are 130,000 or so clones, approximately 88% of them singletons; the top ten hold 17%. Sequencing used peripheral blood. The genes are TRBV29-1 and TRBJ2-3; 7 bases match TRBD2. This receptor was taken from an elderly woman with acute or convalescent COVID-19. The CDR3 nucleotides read TGCAGCGTTGATGGGACTACCCGTGGAGGGTCGCAGTATTTT. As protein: CSVDGTTRGGSQYF.